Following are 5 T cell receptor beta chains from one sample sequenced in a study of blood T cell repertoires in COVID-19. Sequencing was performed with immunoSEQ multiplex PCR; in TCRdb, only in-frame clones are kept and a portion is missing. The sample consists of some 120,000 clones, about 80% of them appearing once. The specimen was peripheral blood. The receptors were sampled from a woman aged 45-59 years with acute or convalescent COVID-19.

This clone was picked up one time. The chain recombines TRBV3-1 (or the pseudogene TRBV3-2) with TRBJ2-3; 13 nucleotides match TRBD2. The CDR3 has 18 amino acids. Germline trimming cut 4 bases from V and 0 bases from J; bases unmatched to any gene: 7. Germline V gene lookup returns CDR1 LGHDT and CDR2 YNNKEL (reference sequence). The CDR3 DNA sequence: TGTGCCAGCAGCCTGTGGACTAGCGGGAGCTATAGCACAGATACGCAGTATTTT. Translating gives CASSLWTSGSYSTDTQYF.

Here the CDR3 reads CASSGTSGEVAEQYF. CDR3 coding DNA: TGTGCCAGCAGCGGGACTAGCGGGGAGGTCGCCGAGCAGTACTTC. This sequence joins TRBV9 and TRBJ2-7; TRBD2 matches 12 bases. CDR1 SGDLS and CDR2 YYNGEE come from the germline V gene. V gave up 3 bases and J gave up 6 bases; unmatched junction bases: 7. There are 15 residues in the CDR3. Full variable domain (outside the CDR3, taken from reference TRBV9 and TRBJ2-7): DSGVTQTPKHLITATGQRVTLRCSPRSGDLSVYWYQQSLDQGLQFLIQYYNGEERAKGNILERFSAQQFPDLHSELNLSSLELGDSALYFCASSGTSGEVAEQYFGPGTRLTVT.

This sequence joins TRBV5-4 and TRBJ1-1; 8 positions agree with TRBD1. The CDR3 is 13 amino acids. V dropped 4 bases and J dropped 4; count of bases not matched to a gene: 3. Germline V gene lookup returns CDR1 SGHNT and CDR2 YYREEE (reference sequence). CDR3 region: CASSRDRITEAFF. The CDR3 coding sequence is TGTGCCAGCAGCCGGGACAGGATCACTGAAGCTTTCTTT. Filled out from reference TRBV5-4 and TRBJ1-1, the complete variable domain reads ETGVTQSPTHLIKTRGQQVTLRCSSQSGHNTVSWYQQALGQGPQFIFQYYREEENGRGNFPPRFSGLQFPNYSSELNVNALELDDSALYLCASSRDRITEAFFGQGTRLTVV.

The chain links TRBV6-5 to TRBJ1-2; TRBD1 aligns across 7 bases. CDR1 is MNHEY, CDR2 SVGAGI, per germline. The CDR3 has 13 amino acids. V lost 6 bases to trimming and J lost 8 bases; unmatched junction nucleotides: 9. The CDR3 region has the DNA TGTGCCAGCAGCTACGGACAGGCCGGCGGCTACACCTTC. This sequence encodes CASSYGQAGGYTF.

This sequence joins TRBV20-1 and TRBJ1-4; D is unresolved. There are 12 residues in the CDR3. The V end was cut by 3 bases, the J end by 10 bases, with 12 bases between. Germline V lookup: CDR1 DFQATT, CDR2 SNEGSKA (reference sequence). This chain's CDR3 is CSASLSAGKLFF. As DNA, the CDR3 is TGCAGTGCTAGTTTGTCCGCAGGAAAACTGTTTTTT.